This TCR beta chain was sequenced during a study of blood T cell repertoires in COVID-19. About the research overall: Collection of acute and convalescent COVID-19 samples took place in the United States, Italy and Spain. The analysed material was cDNA or gDNA that came from T cells, B-cell-depleted T cells, or PBMCs.

In the original processing: Nucleated cell counts were estimated from reference gene primer amplification. The repertoire was sequenced with immunoSEQ multiplex PCR; TCRdb's copy has only in-frame clones and lacks some. Clone size and V and J calls were adopted from that table, with D and trimming inferred from the DNA. This table has more than 100,000 clones, 75% to 90% appearing once. The CDR3 is 13 amino acids. Germline CDR1 and CDR2: LNHDA and SQIVND (reference sequence). The junction had 5 bases not matched to a gene; V was cut back by 4 bases and J by 8 bases. The gene calls are TRBV19 and TRBJ2-4, with TRBD1 matching 7 bases. Sequenced: peripheral blood. The receptor comes from a man aged 35-49 years with acute or convalescent COVID-19. CDR3 in DNA: TGTGCCAGTAGTACTGACAGGGACGACATTCAGTACTTC. Translation gives CASSTDRDDIQYF.